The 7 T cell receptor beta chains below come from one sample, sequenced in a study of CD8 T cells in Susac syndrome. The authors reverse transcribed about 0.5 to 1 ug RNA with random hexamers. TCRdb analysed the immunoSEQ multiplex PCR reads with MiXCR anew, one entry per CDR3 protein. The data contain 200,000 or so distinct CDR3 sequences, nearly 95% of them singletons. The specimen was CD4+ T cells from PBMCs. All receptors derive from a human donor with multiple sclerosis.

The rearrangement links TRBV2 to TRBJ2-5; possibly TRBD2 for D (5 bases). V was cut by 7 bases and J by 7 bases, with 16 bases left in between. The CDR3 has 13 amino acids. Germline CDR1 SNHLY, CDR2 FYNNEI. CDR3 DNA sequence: TGTGCCAGCACCGGCGAGGGTTTGGGGACCCAGTACTTC. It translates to CASTGEGLGTQYF.

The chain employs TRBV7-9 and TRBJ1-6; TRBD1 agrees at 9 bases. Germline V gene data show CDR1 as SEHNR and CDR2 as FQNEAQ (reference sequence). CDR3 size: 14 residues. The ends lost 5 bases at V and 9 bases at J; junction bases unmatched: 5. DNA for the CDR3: TGTGCCAGCAGCCGACAGGGGGATTCTTCACCCCTCCACTTT. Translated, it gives CASSRQGDSSPLHF.

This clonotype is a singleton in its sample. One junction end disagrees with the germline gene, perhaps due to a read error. CDR3 in DNA: TGCGGCAGCAGCCCGGAGGGGCGGCACTATGGCTACACCTTC. This codes for CGSSPEGRHYGYTF. The V call is TRBV5-1, the J call TRBJ1-2; weak D call: TRBD1 (5 bases). The CDR3 covers 14 residues. Germline lookup yields CDR1 SGHRS and CDR2 YFSETQ.

CDR3 coding DNA: TGTGCCAGTAGTTCCAGGGTGGCAGATACGCAGTATTTT. It encodes CASSSRVADTQYF. The chain links TRBV19 to TRBJ2-3, with D tentatively TRBD1 (5 bases). Germline lookup yields CDR1 LNHDA and CDR2 SQIVND (reference sequence). V was clipped by 5 bases and J by 4 bases, with 10 bases between them. The CDR3 is 13 residues long.

The CDR3: CASSQGPGTNYGYTF. The CDR3 DNA sequence: TGCGCCAGCAGCCAAGGACCGGGAACTAACTATGGCTACACCTTC. V is TRBV4-1 and J is TRBJ1-2, with D unresolved. Germline CDR1 is MGHRA and CDR2 is YSYEKL. CDR3 size: 15 residues. V was pared by 1 base and J by 0 bases, with 9 bases between.

As DNA, the CDR3 is TGTGCCAGCAGTCCGAGACGGGACAGGGTGCCCTACACCTTC. Protein: CASSPRRDRVPYTF. The chain employs TRBV27 and TRBJ1-2; 9 nucleotides line up with TRBD1. Trimming removed 5 bases from V and 10 bases from J; junction bases left unmatched: 11. Germline lookup yields CDR1 MNHEY and CDR2 SMNVEV (reference sequence). The length of the CDR3 is 14 residues.

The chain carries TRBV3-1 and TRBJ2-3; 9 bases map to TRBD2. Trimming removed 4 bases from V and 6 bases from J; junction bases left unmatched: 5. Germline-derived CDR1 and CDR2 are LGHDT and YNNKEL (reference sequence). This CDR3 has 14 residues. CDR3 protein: CASSPGLAVDTQYF. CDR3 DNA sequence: TGTGCCAGCAGCCCGGGACTAGCTGTGGATACGCAGTATTTT.